This T cell receptor beta chain originates from a study of T cell repertoires in cytomegalovirus infection. Turning to the study itself: Matching HLA type and CMV infection were both indicated by public TCR beta signatures. Whole-study results and caveats: The ex vivo response showed dominance by HLA-C-restricted CMV-specific TCR beta clonotypes. CMV carriers with the relevant HLA were identified by cumulative public TCR beta family frequency.

One entry per CDR3 protein, called by TCRdb with MiXCR from the reads. The sample consists of around 740,000 distinct CDR3 sequences, 35% of them appearing once. CDR1 KGHSH and CDR2 LQKENI come from the germline V gene. The CDR3 spans 19 residues. V was cut by 3 bases and J by 4 bases, with 25 bases left in between. This clonotype appeared a few times. The antigen is not known. The TCR comes from a human donor in good health (CMV status not recorded). Some clones in this sample may be carry-over from other donors' samples. This rearrangement joins TRBV18 to TRBJ1-5, with a tentative D call TRBD1 (6 bases). The specimen sequenced was PBMCs. CDR3 bases: TGTGCCAGCTCACCCTTCGGACATGCCGGGACATCAACTAATCAGCCCCAGCATTTT. As protein: CASSPFGHAGTSTNQPQHF.